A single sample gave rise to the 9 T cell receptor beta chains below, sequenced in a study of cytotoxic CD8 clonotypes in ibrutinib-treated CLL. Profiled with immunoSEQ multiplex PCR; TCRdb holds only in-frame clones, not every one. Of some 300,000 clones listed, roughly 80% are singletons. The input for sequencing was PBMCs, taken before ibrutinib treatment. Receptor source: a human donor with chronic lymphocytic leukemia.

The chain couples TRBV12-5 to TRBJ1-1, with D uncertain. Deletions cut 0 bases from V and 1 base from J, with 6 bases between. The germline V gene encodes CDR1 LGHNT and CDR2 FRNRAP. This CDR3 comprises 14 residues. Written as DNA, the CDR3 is TGTGCTAGTGGTTTGGTAAAGGAGAACACTGAAGCTTTCTTT. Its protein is CASGLVKENTEAFF.

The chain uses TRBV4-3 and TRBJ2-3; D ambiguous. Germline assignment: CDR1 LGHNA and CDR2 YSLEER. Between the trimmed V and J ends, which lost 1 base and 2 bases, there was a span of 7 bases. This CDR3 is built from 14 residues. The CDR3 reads CASSQGSDTDTQYF. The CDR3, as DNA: TGCGCCAGCAGCCAAGGAAGCGACACAGATACGCAGTATTTT.

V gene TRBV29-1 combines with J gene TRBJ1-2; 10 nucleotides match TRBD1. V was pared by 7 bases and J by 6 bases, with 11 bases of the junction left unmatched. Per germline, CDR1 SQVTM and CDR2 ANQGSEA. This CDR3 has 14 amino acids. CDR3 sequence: CSATKAGTGDGYTF. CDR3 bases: TGCAGCGCCACAAAGGCCGGGACAGGGGATGGCTACACCTTC. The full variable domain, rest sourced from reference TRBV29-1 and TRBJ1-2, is SAVISQKPSRDICQRGTSLTIQCQVDSQVTMMFWYRQQPGQSLTLIATANQGSEATYESGFVIDKFPISRPNLTFSTLTVSNMSPEDSSIYLCSATKAGTGDGYTFGSGTRLTVV.

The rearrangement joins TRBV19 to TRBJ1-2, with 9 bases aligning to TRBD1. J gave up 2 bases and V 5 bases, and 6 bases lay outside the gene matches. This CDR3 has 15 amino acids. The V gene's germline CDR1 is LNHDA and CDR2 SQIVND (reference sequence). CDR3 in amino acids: CASSDPGQGNYGYTF. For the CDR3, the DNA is TGTGCCAGTAGTGACCCGGGACAGGGAAACTATGGCTACACCTTC.

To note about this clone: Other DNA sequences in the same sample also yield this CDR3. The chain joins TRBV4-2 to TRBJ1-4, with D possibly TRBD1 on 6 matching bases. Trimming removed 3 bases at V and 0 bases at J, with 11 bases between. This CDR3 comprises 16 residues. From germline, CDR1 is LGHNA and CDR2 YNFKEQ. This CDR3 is CASSQTDSATNEKLFF. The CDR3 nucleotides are TGTGCCAGCAGCCAGACGGACAGTGCAACTAATGAAAAACTGTTTTTT.

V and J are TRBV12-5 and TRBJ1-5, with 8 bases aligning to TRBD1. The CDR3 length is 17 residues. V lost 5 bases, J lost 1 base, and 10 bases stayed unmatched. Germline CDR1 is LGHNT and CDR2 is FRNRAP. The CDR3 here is CASGLAGTGTSNQPQHF. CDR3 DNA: TGTGCTAGTGGTCTAGCCGGGACAGGCACGAGCAATCAGCCCCAGCATTTT.

CDR3: CASGRARETQYF. The DNA of the CDR3 is TGCGCCAGCGGTAGGGCACGGGAGACCCAGTACTTC. This rearrangement joins TRBV10-2 to TRBJ2-5, with D hard to call. Germline V gene sequence: CDR1 WSHSY, CDR2 SAAADI. The CDR3 contains 12 residues. V dropped 8 bases and J dropped 5 bases, with 12 bases sitting between them.

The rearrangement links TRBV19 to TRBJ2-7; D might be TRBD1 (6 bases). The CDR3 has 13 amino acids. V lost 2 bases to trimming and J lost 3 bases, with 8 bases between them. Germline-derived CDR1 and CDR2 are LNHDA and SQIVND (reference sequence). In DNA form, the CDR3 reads TGTGCCAGTAGTATACTACAGGGCTACGAGCAGTACTTC. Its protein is CASSILQGYEQYF.

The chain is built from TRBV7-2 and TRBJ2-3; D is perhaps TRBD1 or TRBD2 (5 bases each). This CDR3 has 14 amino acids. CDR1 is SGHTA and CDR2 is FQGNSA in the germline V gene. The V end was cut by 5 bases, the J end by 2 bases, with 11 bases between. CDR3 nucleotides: TGTGCCAGCAGCGTCTCCGGGGCCACAGATACGCAGTATTTT. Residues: CASSVSGATDTQYF.